The subject of this entry is one T cell receptor (beta chain). Its target is not known. The source of the sample is a study of shared clonotypes between healthy human individuals. Study-wide background: The study enrolled a couple of women and a few men aged 18 to 49. General observations from the study: In general, naive subsets displayed greater estimated richness than memory subsets did.

It was CD45RO-negative cells, positively selected for CCR7, that made up naive CD8 cells, with terminally differentiated effector memory CD45RA+ cells excluded. Profiling relied on immunoSEQ multiplex PCR, and the TCRdb table lists in-frame clones only, not all of them. The sample contains roughly 2.1 million clones, about 92% of which appear only once. Material for sequencing was naive CD8+ T cells from PBMCs. The sequence was collected from a man aged 18 to 29 in good health. Some clones in this sample may be carry-over from other donors' samples.

The CDR3 region has the DNA TGTGCCAGTAGTATCGGACAGTGGGATCCCCCAAATCAGCCCCAGCATTTT. It codes for CASSIGQWDPPNQPQHF. This chain joins TRBV19 and TRBJ1-5; weak D call: TRBD1 (6 bases). CDR1 LNHDA and CDR2 SQIVND come from the germline V gene (reference sequence). This CDR3 has 17 residues. Trimming cost V 3 bases and J 4 bases, with 19 bases left between them.